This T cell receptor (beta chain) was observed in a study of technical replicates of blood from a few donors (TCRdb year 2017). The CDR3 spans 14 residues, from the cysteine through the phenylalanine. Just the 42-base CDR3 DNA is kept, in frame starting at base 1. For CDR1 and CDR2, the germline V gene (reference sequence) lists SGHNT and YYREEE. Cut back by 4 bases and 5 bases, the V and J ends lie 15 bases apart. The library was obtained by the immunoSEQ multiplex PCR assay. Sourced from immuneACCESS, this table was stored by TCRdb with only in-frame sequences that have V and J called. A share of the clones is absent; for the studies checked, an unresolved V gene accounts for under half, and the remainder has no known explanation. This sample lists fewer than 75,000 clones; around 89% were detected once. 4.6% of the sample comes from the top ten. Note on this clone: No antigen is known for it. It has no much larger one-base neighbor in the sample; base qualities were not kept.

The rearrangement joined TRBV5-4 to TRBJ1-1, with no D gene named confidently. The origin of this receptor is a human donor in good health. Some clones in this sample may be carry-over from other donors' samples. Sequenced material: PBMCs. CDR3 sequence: CASSPWRAGTEAFF. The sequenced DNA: TGTGCCAGCAGCCCGTGGAGGGCGGGGACTGAAGCTTTCTTT.